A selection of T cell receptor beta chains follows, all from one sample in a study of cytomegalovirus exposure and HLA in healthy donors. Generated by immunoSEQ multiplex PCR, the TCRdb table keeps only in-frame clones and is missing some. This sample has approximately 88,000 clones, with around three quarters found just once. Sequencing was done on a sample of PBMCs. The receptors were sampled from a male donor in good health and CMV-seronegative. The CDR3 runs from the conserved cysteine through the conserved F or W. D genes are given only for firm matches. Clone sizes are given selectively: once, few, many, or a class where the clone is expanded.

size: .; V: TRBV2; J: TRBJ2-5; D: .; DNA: TGTGCCAGCAGTCGGGAGACCCAGTACTTC; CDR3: CASSRETQYF
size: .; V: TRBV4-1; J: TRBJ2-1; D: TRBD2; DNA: TGCGCCAGCAGCCAGGTGGGACTAGCGGGAGTAAGTGAGCAGTTCTTC; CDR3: CASSQVGLAGVSEQFF
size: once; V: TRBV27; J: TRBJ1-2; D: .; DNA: TGTGCCAGCAGTTTATATGGGCAGGGGATGCGTTATTACGATGGCTACACCTTC; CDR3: CASSLYGQGMRYYDGYTF
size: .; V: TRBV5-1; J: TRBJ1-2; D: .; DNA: TGCGCCAGCAGCTTTACAGATAACTATGGCTACACCTTC; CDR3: CASSFTDNYGYTF
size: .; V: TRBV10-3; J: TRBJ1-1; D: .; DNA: TGTGCCATCAGGGCTCAAGAAACGGGGAACACTGAAGCTTTCTTT; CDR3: CAIRAQETGNTEAFF
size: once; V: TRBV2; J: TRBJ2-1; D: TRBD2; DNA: TGTGCCAGCAGTGAGAGGAGGGAGGGCCTCGATGAGCAGTTCTTC; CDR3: CASSERREGLDEQFF
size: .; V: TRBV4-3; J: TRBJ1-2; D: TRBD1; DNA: TGCGCCAGCAGCCAAGACGGACAGGGGGCTCGTGGCTACACCTTC; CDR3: CASSQDGQGARGYTF
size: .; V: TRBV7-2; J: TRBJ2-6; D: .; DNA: TGTGCCAGCAGCTTAGCGGGCTGGTCGAGAGGGGCCAACGTCCTGACTTTC; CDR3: CASSLAGWSRGANVLTF
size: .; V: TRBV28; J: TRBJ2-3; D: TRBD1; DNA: TGTGCCAGCGGCACAGGGGGCGTAGATACGCAGTATTTT; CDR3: CASGTGGVDTQYF
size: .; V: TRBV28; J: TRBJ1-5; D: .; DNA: TGTGCCAGCAGTTTGGCCACTAGGGATCAGCCCCAGCATTTT; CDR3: CASSLATRDQPQHF
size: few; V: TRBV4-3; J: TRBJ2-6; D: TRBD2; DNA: TGCGCCAGCAGCCCCTCGGGGGGGGGTGGGGCCAACGTCCTGACTTTC; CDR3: CASSPSGGGGANVLTF
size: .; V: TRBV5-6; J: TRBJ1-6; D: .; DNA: TGTGCCAGCAGCTTTCGACAGTTGAGCTCCTATAATTCACCCCTCCACTTT; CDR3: CASSFRQLSSYNSPLHF
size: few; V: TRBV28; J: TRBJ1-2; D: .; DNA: TGTGCCAGCAGTTGGCTGAGGGAAGTTAGGAGTGGCTACACCTTC; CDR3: CASSWLREVRSGYTF
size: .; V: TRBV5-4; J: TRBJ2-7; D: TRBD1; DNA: TGTGCCAGCAGCTTGGGGACAGGGATTTACGAGCAGTACTTC; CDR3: CASSLGTGIYEQYF
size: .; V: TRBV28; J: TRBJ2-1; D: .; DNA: TGTGCCAGCAGTTTAGACCGGGGCTCACAGGGCACGGGTGAGCAGTTCTTC; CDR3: CASSLDRGSQGTGEQFF
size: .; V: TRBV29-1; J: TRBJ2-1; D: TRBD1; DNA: TGCAGCGTTGACCCTGACAGGGGGCCCTACAATGAGCAGTTCTTC; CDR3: CSVDPDRGPYNEQFF
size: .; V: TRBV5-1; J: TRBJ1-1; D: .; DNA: TGCGCCAGCAGCTTGGAGGTCAGGACTGAAGCTTTCTTT; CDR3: CASSLEVRTEAFF
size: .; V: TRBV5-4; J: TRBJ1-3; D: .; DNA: TGTGCCAGCAGCTCCGAACAGAGTTCTGGAAACACCATATATTTT; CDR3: CASSSEQSSGNTIYF
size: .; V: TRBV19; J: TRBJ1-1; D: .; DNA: TGTGCCAGTAGTCTAAGACAGAACACTGAAGCTTTCTTT; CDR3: CASSLRQNTEAFF